This T cell receptor (beta chain) was sequenced for a study of molecular identifiers for immune sequencing clone quantification. Study-wide context: Five aliquots were made in replicates from the RNA of 20,000 or 100,000 naive CD8 cells, and four were sequenced.

Germline CDR1 reads SGHVS; CDR2 reads FNYEAQ. The V and J ends lost 5 bases and 10 bases respectively, with 17 bases between them. This CDR3 has 13 residues. Overall study findings and caveats: Over 98% of effector molecules, but under 1% in naive cells, were held by clones with more than 20 RNA copies.

About this clonotype itself: Its antigen remains unknown.

One entry per CDR3 protein, called by TCRdb with MiXCR from the PCR reads. Among 460,000 or so distinct CDR3 sequences listed, roughly 23% were seen once. Sorted naive CD8 T cells were those defined as CD8+CD4-CCR7+CD45RA+. The sample taken for sequencing was naive CD8+ T cells from blood, with Jurkat cell RNA spiked in. Subset specified: FACS-sorted CD8+CD4-CCR7+CD45RA+ naive T cells. This rearrangement joins TRBV7-6 to TRBJ1-1; D perhaps matches TRBD1 (6 bases). The origin of this receptor is a human donor in good health. Some libraries in this study had Jurkat cell RNA spiked in. CDR3 protein: CASSPGGARSAFF. CDR3 in DNA: TGTGCCAGCAGCCCCGGGGGGGCTCGGTCAGCTTTCTTT.